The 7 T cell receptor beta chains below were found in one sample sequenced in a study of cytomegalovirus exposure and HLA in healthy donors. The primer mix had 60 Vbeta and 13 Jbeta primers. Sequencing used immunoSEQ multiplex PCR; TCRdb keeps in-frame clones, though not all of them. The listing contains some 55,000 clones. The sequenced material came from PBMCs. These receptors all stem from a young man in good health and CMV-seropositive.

As DNA, the CDR3 is TGTGCCAGCAGCAAAGGGACTAACTCCTACGAGCAGTACTTC. Translation: CASSKGTNSYEQYF. The chain carries TRBV7-9 and TRBJ2-7; 7 bases fit TRBD2. In germline, CDR1 is SEHNR, CDR2 FQNEAQ (reference sequence). The trim removed 5 bases at V and 0 bases at J, leaving 4 bases unmatched. This CDR3 region has 14 residues. Combining the CDR3 with reference TRBV7-9 and TRBJ2-7 gives the whole variable domain DTGVSQNPRHKITKRGQNVTFRCDPISEHNRLYWYRQTLGQGPEFLTYFQNEAQLEKSRLLSDRFSAERPKGSFSTLEIQRTEQGDSAMYLCASSKGTNSYEQYFGPGTRLTVT.

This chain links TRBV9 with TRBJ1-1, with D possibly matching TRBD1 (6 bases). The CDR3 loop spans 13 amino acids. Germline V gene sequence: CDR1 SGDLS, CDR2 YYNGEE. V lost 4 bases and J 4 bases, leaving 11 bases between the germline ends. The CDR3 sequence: CASSPQGGTEAFF. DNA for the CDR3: TGTGCCAGCAGCCCTCAAGGGGGCACTGAAGCTTTCTTT.

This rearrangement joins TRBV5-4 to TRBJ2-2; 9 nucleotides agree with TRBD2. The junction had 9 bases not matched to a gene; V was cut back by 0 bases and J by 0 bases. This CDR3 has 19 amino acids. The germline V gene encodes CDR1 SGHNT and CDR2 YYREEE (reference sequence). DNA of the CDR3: TGTGCCAGCAGCTTGGGCGGGAGGGCGATCATTACGAACACCGGGGAGCTGTTTTTT. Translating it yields CASSLGGRAIITNTGELFF.

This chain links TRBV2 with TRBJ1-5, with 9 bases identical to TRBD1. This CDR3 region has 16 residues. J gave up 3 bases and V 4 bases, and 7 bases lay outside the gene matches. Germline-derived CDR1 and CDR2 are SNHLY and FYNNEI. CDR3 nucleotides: TGTGCCAGCAGTGGGGGGGACAGGGATTACAATCAGCCCCAGCATTTT. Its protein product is CASSGGDRDYNQPQHF.

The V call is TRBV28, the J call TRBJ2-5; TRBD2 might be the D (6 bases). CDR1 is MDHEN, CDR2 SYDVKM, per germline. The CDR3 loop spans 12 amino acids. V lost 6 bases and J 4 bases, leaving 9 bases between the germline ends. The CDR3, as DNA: TGTGCCAGCAGCTCCGGGAGAGAGACCCAGTACTTC. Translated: CASSSGRETQYF.

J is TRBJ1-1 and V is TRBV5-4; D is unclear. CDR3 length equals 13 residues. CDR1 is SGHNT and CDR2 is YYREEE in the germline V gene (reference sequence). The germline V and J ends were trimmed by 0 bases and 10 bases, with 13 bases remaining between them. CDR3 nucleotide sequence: TGTGCCAGCAGCTTGGGGCAGGCCCCTTTAGCTTTCTTT. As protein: CASSLGQAPLAFF.

The CDR3 DNA reads as TGTGCCAGCAGCCCTGACACAATCTACGAGCAGTACTTC. Its translation is CASSPDTIYEQYF. The chain combines TRBV11-2 with TRBJ2-7, with D unclear. The germline V gene has CDR1 SGHAT and CDR2 FQNNGV. V was clipped by 5 bases and J by 3 bases, with 11 bases between them. This CDR3 is 13 amino acids long.